This TCR beta chain appears in the sequencing data of a study of blood T cell repertoires in COVID-19. The CDR3 length is 16 residues. In germline, CDR1 is SGHAT, CDR2 FQNNGV. Trimming shortened V by 0 bases and J by 1 base, and 10 bases separated the two germline ends. TCRdb's copy holds only in-frame clones and misses some; the assay was immunoSEQ multiplex PCR. In the table there are roughly 430,000 clones, approximately 85% of which are singletons. The clonotype was recovered from a woman between 40 and 50 years old with acute COVID-19. The material sequenced was PBMCs or T cells enriched from blood (not recorded which). The chain joins TRBV11-2 to TRBJ1-3, with D perhaps matching TRBD1 (6 bases). CDR3 sequence reads: CASSLDNRVSGNTIYF. The CDR3 DNA follows: TGTGCCAGCAGCTTAGACAACAGGGTATCTGGAAACACCATATATTTT.